The 26 T cell receptor beta chains below were found in one sample sequenced in a study of cytomegalovirus exposure and HLA in healthy donors. PCR employed 60 Vbeta and 13 Jbeta primers. Assay used: immunoSEQ multiplex PCR; TCRdb lists only in-frame clones, some missing. The table records 150,000 to 200,000 clones, 60% to 80% of them present only once. What was sequenced was PBMCs. The receptors come from a woman aged 40 to 50 in good health and CMV-seronegative.

This clone was seen a single time. The chain links TRBV5-1 to TRBJ2-1, with D perhaps matching TRBD1 (6 bases). This CDR3 has 16 residues. V lost 2 bases, J lost 9 bases, and 21 bases lay in between. Germline lookup yields CDR1 SGHRS and CDR2 YFSETQ. The CDR3 is CASSLEGQTLDGEQFF. CDR3 in DNA: TGCGCCAGCAGCTTAGAAGGACAGACCCTCGACGGTGAGCAGTTCTTC.

The CDR3 nucleotides read TGTGCCAGCAGTGCAGACATAATCCAGCATTTT. This codes for CASSADIIQHF. The chain carries TRBV2 and TRBJ1-5; D is uncertain. The CDR3 is made up of 11 amino acids. Trimming shortened V by 4 bases and J by 12 bases, and 10 bases separated the two germline ends. CDR1 SNHLY and CDR2 FYNNEI come from the germline V gene.

The rearrangement uses TRBV6-6 and TRBJ1-4, with 8 bases aligning to TRBD1. This CDR3 region has 15 residues. The junction had 7 bases not matched to a gene; V was cut back by 6 bases and J by 4 bases. CDR1 is MNHNY, CDR2 SVGAGI, per germline (reference sequence). The CDR3: CASRDTGGSNEKLFF. DNA for the CDR3: TGTGCCAGCAGAGATACAGGGGGTAGTAATGAAAAACTGTTTTTT.

The chain links TRBV27 to TRBJ2-7, with a tentative D call TRBD2 (5 bases). Trimming left V 6 bases short and J 7 bases short, with 22 bases between. CDR3 length: 15 residues. Germline V lookup: CDR1 MNHEY, CDR2 SMNVEV (reference sequence). The chain's CDR3 is CASSPDRRRIGEQYF. CDR3 sequence (DNA): TGTGCCAGCAGCCCCGACCGGAGGAGGATTGGGGAGCAGTACTTC.

This rearrangement joins TRBV6-1 to TRBJ2-7; weak D call: TRBD1 (5 bases). Germline loops: CDR1 MNHNS, CDR2 SASEGT. The CDR3 is 15 residues long. Trimming cost V 5 bases and J 5 bases, with 19 bases left between them. The CDR3 spells CASSPNSGRWDEQYF. DNA of the CDR3: TGTGCCAGCAGTCCCAACTCAGGGCGGTGGGACGAGCAGTACTTC.

V usage is TRBV5-1 and J usage is TRBJ2-2; 8 nucleotides agree with TRBD2. V was clipped by 3 bases and J by 1 base; unmatched bases: 11. Germline CDR1 is SGHRS and CDR2 is YFSETQ. This CDR3 spans 18 amino acids. CDR3 coding DNA: TGCGCCAGCAGCTGGGATCTAGCGGGCAACTTGAACACCGGGGAGCTGTTTTTT. This translates into CASSWDLAGNLNTGELFF.

The J gene is TRBJ2-1, the V gene TRBV9; D is undetermined. CDR1 and CDR2 from the germline V gene are SGDLS and YYNGEE. V was pared by 4 bases and J by 5 bases, with 10 bases between. This CDR3 is 13 amino acids long. This CDR3 reads CASSPDWHNEQFF. The DNA for the CDR3 is TGTGCCAGCAGCCCCGACTGGCACAATGAGCAGTTCTTC.

The chain joins TRBV19 to TRBJ1-2; D unresolved. V was trimmed by 6 bases and J by 4 bases, leaving 9 bases between them. Germline V gene data show CDR1 as LNHDA and CDR2 as SQIVND (reference sequence). There are 12 residues in the CDR3. The CDR3 coding sequence is TGTGCCAGTAGAGCCCTGTTCTATGGCTACACCTTC. Its translation is CASRALFYGYTF.

The genes are TRBV4-2 and TRBJ2-2, with D possibly matching TRBD1 (7 bases). The CDR3 consists of 15 residues. The V gene's germline CDR1 is LGHNA and CDR2 YNFKEQ. The ends were cut back, 2 bases at V and 6 bases at J, with 13 bases in the middle. The CDR3 DNA is TGTGCCAGCAGCCAACCAGACAGGGAGGCCGGGGAGCTGTTTTTT. It is translated as CASSQPDREAGELFF.

There are a few counts of this clone. V and J are TRBV28 and TRBJ2-6, with a weak D call TRBD1 (5 bases). Deletions cut 2 bases from V and 4 bases from J, with 6 bases between. The CDR3 contains 14 residues. The germline V gene encodes CDR1 MDHEN and CDR2 SYDVKM. The DNA of the CDR3 is TGTGCCAGCAGTTTAGCAGGGGGGGCCAACGTCCTGACTTTC. This codes for CASSLAGGANVLTF.

This clone was found a few times. The DNA of the CDR3 is TGTGCCAGCAGCTTAGATCGCAGGGGTGGCTACACCTTC. Its translation: CASSLDRRGGYTF. The V call is TRBV11-2, the J call TRBJ1-2; D is perhaps TRBD1 (6 bases). CDR1 is SGHAT and CDR2 is FQNNGV in the germline V gene. V dropped 0 bases and J dropped 7 bases, with 9 bases sitting between them. This CDR3 is 13 amino acids long.

This rearrangement joins TRBV11-2 to TRBJ2-7; D is unclear. V was trimmed by 1 base and J by 1 base, leaving 8 bases between them. The CDR3 is made up of 14 amino acids. Germline lookup yields CDR1 SGHAT and CDR2 FQNNGV. Here the CDR3 reads CASSLASRSYEQYF. The DNA of the CDR3 is TGTGCCAGCAGCTTAGCGTCCAGGTCCTACGAGCAGTACTTC.

V usage is TRBV11-3 and J usage is TRBJ2-5; 10 bases are a match to TRBD1. Germline V gene sequence: CDR1 SGHNT, CDR2 YENEEA. J lost 3 bases, V lost 5 bases, and 6 bases had no gene match. There are 15 residues in the CDR3. DNA for the CDR3: TGTGCCAGCAGCGCCCGGACAGGGGGAGAAGAGACCCAGTACTTC. This translates into CASSARTGGEETQYF.

The CDR3 sequence is CASSLNSRAEETQYF. The CDR3 nucleotides are TGTGCCAGCAGCTTAAACTCTCGAGCTGAAGAGACCCAGTACTTC. This chain connects TRBV7-6 to TRBJ2-5; D is unclear. The length of the CDR3 is 15 residues. Germline V gene data show CDR1 as SGHVS and CDR2 as FNYEAQ. V lost 2 bases, J lost 3 bases, and 13 bases lay in between.

This chain links TRBV4-2 with TRBJ1-5, with 7 positions matching TRBD1. The CDR3 length is 14 residues. Trimming removed 2 bases from V and 2 bases from J; junction bases left unmatched: 0. In germline, CDR1 is LGHNA, CDR2 YNFKEQ. The CDR3 nucleotides are TGTGCCAGCAGCCAAACAGGGGGCAATCAGCCCCAGCATTTT. It is translated as CASSQTGGNQPQHF.

The CDR3 sequence is CAISRTGPYNSPLHF. CDR3 DNA sequence: TGTGCCATCAGTAGGACAGGTCCTTATAATTCACCCCTCCACTTT. The V call is TRBV10-3, the J call TRBJ1-6; TRBD1 agrees at 7 bases. Per the germline V gene, CDR1 is ENHRY and CDR2 is SYGVKD. The CDR3 runs to 15 residues. Germline trimming cut 5 bases from V and 4 bases from J; bases unmatched to any gene: 5.

This chain connects TRBV5-6 to TRBJ1-4; weak D call: TRBD1 (6 bases). This CDR3 spans 16 amino acids. The V end lost 4 bases, the J end lost 6 bases, and 19 bases lay between the germline ends. Germline CDR1 and CDR2: SGHDT and YYEEEE. CDR3: CASSPGWGGPYEKLFF. The CDR3, as DNA: TGTGCCAGCAGCCCCGGCTGGGGGGGGCCATATGAAAAACTGTTTTTT.

This clone was picked up a small number of times. The chain has TRBV7-2 and TRBJ1-2, with a weak D call TRBD1 (6 bases). V was shortened by 5 bases and J by 8 bases, with 21 bases between the two germline ends. The CDR3 covers 15 residues. Germline V gene sequence: CDR1 SGHTA, CDR2 FQGNSA. CDR3 protein: CASSVTGTPSRGYTF. CDR3 coding DNA: TGTGCCAGCAGCGTAACCGGGACACCCTCAAGGGGCTACACCTTC.

The J gene is TRBJ2-6, the V gene TRBV28; TRBD1 is a possible D gene (6 bases). V shed 2 bases and J shed 5 bases, with 7 bases lying between them. The CDR3 consists of 14 residues. Germline CDR1 MDHEN, CDR2 SYDVKM. CDR3 in amino acids: CASSLQGWANVLTF. DNA of the CDR3: TGTGCCAGCAGTTTACAGGGGTGGGCCAACGTCCTGACTTTC.

CDR3 amino acids: CASSEGRGGTDTQYF. As DNA, the CDR3 is TGTGCCAGCAGTGAAGGCAGGGGCGGGACAGATACGCAGTATTTT. The gene calls are TRBV6-1 and TRBJ2-3; weak D call: TRBD1 (6 bases). The CDR3 runs to 15 residues. Trimming cost V 1 base and J 3 bases, with 11 bases left between them. Germline assignment: CDR1 MNHNS and CDR2 SASEGT.

This chain connects TRBV11-2 to TRBJ1-3; no clear D. The V gene lost 5 bases and the J gene lost 2 bases, with 16 bases spanning the gap. The CDR3 contains 16 residues. Germline-derived CDR1 and CDR2 are SGHAT and FQNNGV. The DNA for the CDR3 is TGTGCCAGCAGCCGTTCTCGGGGTCAAGCTGGAAACACCATATATTTT. Its protein is CASSRSRGQAGNTIYF.

Turning to this clone: At one end the junction does not follow the germline gene, possibly because of a read error. V usage is TRBV7-9 and J usage is TRBJ2-7; D might be TRBD2 (6 bases). CDR3 size: 17 residues. From germline, CDR1 is SEHNR and CDR2 FQNEAQ (reference sequence). CDR3 amino acids: CSSSLGNVVGSSYEQYF. CDR3 DNA: TGTTCCAGCAGCTTAGGGAACGTAGTCGGGAGCTCCTACGAGCAGTACTTC.

The gene calls are TRBV11-2 and TRBJ2-6, with 7 positions matching TRBD1. The CDR3 is 16 amino acids. Germline CDR1 reads SGHAT; CDR2 reads FQNNGV. V was pared by 4 bases and J by 15 bases, with 18 bases of the junction left unmatched. Written as DNA, the CDR3 is TGTGCCAGCAGCTCCATACGGACAGGCCCCGCGTCCGGCCTGACTTTC. This codes for CASSSIRTGPASGLTF.

V gene TRBV5-6 combines with J gene TRBJ1-4; 9 bases fit TRBD1. Per the germline V gene, CDR1 is SGHDT and CDR2 is YYEEEE. J lost 7 bases, V lost 3 bases, and 7 bases had no gene match. The CDR3 has 15 amino acids. The CDR3 DNA reads TGTGCCAGCAGCTCAACAGGGGGCCGGGGTGAAAAACTGTTTTTT. This encodes CASSSTGGRGEKLFF.

The rearrangement joins TRBV6-5 to TRBJ2-2; no clear D. The CDR3 has 12 residues. V was pared by 6 bases and J by 4 bases, with 6 bases between. Germline CDR1 and CDR2: MNHEY and SVGAGI. CDR3 nucleotide sequence: TGTGCCAGCAGCTCCCGCACCGGGGAGCTGTTTTTT. Its translation: CASSSRTGELFF.

This clone was seen a single time. The chain combines TRBV5-4 with TRBJ1-1; TRBD1 matches at 8 bases. The CDR3 is 15 amino acids. The V gene end was trimmed by 4 bases and the J gene end by 1 base; junction bases not matched to a gene: 6. Germline lookup yields CDR1 SGHNT and CDR2 YYREEE (reference sequence). The CDR3 protein is CASSPRQGTNTEAFF. The CDR3 DNA is TGTGCCAGCAGCCCCCGACAGGGGACGAACACTGAAGCTTTCTTT.